This TCR beta chain was identified in a study of T-cell reconstitution after alpha-beta-depleted transplantation in children. Regarding the study as a whole: Expanded graft clones numbering several hundred reportedly gave rise to alpha-beta T cells about two months after transplant.

The TCRbeta library was prepared with unique molecular identifiers. TCRdb recomputed calls from the PCR reads with MiXCR, one row per CDR3 protein. The profile shows about 250,000 distinct CDR3 sequences, 20% to 30% of them singletons. Concerning this clonotype: Antigen unknown.

Germline V gene sequence: CDR1 MNHEY, CDR2 SMNVEV (reference sequence). V was pared by 6 bases and J by 4 bases, with 18 bases between. This CDR3 region has 16 residues. The clonotype originates from a female patient aged 2 to 10 who had a stem cell transplant for congenital amegakaryocytic thrombocytopenia, so the T cells may come from the graft donor. The V gene is TRBV27, the J gene TRBJ2-2, with D possibly matching TRBD2 (7 bases). The source was PBMCs, mostly from graft donor cells, collected 360 days after TCRalphabeta/CD19-depleted stem cell transplant. The CDR3 sequence is CASSWGGPGITGELFF. Written as DNA, the CDR3 is TGTGCCAGCAGCTGGGGGGGCCCAGGGATCACCGGGGAGCTGTTTTTT.